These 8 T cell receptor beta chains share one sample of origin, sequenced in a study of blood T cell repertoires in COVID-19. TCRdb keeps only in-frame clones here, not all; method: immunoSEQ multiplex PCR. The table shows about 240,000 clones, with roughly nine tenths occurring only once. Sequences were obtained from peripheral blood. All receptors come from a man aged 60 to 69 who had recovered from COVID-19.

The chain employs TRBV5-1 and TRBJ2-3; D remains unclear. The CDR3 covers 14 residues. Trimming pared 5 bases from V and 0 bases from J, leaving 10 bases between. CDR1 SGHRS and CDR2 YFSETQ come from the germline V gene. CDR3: CASRRITSTDTQYF. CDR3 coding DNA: TGCGCCAGCAGAAGAATCACAAGCACAGATACGCAGTATTTT.

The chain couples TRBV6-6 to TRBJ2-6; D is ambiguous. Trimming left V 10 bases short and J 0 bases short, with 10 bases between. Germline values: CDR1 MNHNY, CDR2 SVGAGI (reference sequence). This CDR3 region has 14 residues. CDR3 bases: TGTGCCACCCCGCAGCGCTCTGGGGCCAACGTCCTGACTTTC. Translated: CATPQRSGANVLTF.

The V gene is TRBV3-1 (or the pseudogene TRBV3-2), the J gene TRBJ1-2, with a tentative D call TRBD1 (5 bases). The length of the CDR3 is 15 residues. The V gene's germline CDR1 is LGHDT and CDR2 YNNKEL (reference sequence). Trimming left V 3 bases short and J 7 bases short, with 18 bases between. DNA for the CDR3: TGTGCCAGCAGCCACGGATCAACATCCAGGGTTGGCTACACCTTC. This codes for CASSHGSTSRVGYTF.

The CDR3 DNA sequence: TGTGCCAGCAGCTCAGGGGTGTCCACTGAAGCTTTCTTT. Protein: CASSSGVSTEAFF. V usage is TRBV5-4 and J usage is TRBJ1-1, with TRBD1 as a possible D gene (6 bases). In germline, CDR1 is SGHNT, CDR2 YYREEE (reference sequence). The germline V and J ends were trimmed by 3 bases and 4 bases, with 10 bases remaining between them. The length of the CDR3 is 13 residues.

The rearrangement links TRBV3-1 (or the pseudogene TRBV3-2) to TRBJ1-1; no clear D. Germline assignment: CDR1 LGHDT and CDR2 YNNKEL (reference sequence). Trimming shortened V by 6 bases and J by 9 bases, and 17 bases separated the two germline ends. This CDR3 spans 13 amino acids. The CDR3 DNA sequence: TGTGCCAGCAGTCTACTTGGAGCCGCCCAAGCTTTCTTT. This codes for CASSLLGAAQAFF.

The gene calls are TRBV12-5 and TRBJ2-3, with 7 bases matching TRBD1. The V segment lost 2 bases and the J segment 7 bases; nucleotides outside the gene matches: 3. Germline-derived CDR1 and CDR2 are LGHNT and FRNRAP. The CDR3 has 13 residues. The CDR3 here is CASGLKGANTQYF. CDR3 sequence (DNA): TGTGCTAGTGGTTTGAAGGGGGCCAATACGCAGTATTTT.

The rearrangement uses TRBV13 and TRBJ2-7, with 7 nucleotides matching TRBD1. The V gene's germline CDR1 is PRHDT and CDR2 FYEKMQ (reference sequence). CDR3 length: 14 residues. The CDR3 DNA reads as TGTGCCAGCAGCCTAGGGGGCAGGGGGTTTGTGCAGTACGTC. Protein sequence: CASSLGGRGFVQYV.

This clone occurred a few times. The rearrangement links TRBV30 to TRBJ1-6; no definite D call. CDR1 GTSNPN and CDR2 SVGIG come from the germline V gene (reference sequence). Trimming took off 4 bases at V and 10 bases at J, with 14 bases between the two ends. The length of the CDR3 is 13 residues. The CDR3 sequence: CAWTPRGGSPLHF. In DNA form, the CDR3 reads TGTGCCTGGACGCCCCGGGGAGGCTCACCCCTCCACTTT. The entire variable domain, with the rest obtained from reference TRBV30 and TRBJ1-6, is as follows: SQTIHQWPATLVQPVGSPLSLECTVEGTSNPNLYWYRQAAGRGLQLLFYSVGIGQISSEVPQNLSASRPQDRQFILSSKKLLLSDSGFYLCAWTPRGGSPLHFGNGTRLTVT.